The 30 T cell receptor beta chains reported below all come from one sample, sequenced in a study of T-cell memory formation after mild COVID-19 (dated by TCRdb to about 2021). Library construction relied on 5' RACE. These reads were obtained on an Illumina NovaSeq 6000. In TCRdb, the public reads were trimmed at Q25 with fastp and aligned with MiXCR, with productive beta chains retained. All rows with the same CDR3 protein become a single entry with the most common DNA and genes. The sample profile shows roughly 450,000 distinct CDR3 sequences; 15% to 20% of them were found once. The ten largest clones add up to approximately 13% of the sample. The source material was PBMCs or a T cell subset sorted from them (not recorded which). The receptors shown here come from an adult woman who had mild COVID-19 (a few samples of this study predate the infection). The sample titles of this study are shuffled in the database, so cell type and time point are left out; the donor was told from shared clones.

This clonotype came up a few times. This chain links TRBV27 with TRBJ2-3, with 12 bases aligning to TRBD2. This CDR3 region has 15 residues. CDR1 is MNHEY and CDR2 is SMNVEV in the germline V gene (reference sequence). With 5 bases clipped from V and 6 bases from J, the junction kept 6 bases outside the gene matches. The CDR3, as DNA: TGTGCCAGCAGTGGACTAGCGGGAAGTGTGGATACGCAGTATTTT. It is translated as CASSGLAGSVDTQYF.

In this sample, this clonotype turned up a few times. The chain links TRBV5-1 to TRBJ2-1, with a weak D call TRBD2 (6 bases). Germline V CDR1 and CDR2: SGHRS, YFSETQ. V was pared by 0 bases and J by 9 bases, with 13 bases between. This CDR3 has 14 residues. CDR3 sequence: CASSLGYGGSEQFF. The CDR3 DNA reads TGCGCCAGCAGCTTGGGTTACGGGGGTAGTGAGCAGTTCTTC. Full variable domain (rest looked up from reference TRBV5-1 and TRBJ2-1): KAGVTQTPRYLIKTRGQQVTLSCSPISGHRSVSWYQQTPGQGLQFLFEYFSETQRNKGNFPGRFSGRQFSNSRSEMNVSTLELGDSALYLCASSLGYGGSEQFFGPGTRLTVL.

This clonotype has more than one count but fewer than ten. As DNA, the CDR3 is TGCAGTGCTAGTACCGGGACAGGGTTGGAGCAGTACTTC. It translates to CSASTGTGLEQYF. This rearrangement joins TRBV20-1 to TRBJ2-7; 9 bases are a match to TRBD1. The germline V gene encodes CDR1 DFQATT and CDR2 SNEGSKA (reference sequence). The junction had 7 bases not matched to a gene; V was cut back by 3 bases and J by 7 bases. The CDR3 covers 13 residues.

In its sample, this clonotype was seen a few times. The chain links TRBV5-1 to TRBJ2-3; D is unresolved. The CDR3 runs to 12 residues. CDR1 and CDR2 from the germline V gene are SGHRS and YFSETQ. V shed 4 bases and J shed 2 bases, with 5 bases lying between them. CDR3 in amino acids: CASSTNTDTQYF. The CDR3 DNA reads as TGCGCCAGCAGCACGAACACAGATACGCAGTATTTT.

The chain combines TRBV5-6 with TRBJ1-2; D uncertain. V lost 5 bases and J 1 base, leaving 9 bases between the germline ends. Per germline, CDR1 SGHDT and CDR2 YYEEEE. This CDR3 contains 13 residues. CDR3 coding DNA: TGTGCCAGCAGGACCAGGAGTAACTATGGCTACACCTTC. Translation gives CASRTRSNYGYTF. Combining the CDR3 with reference TRBV5-6 and TRBJ1-2 gives the whole variable domain DAGVTQSPTHLIKTRGQQVTLRCSPKSGHDTVSWYQQALGQGPQFIFQYYEEEERQRGNFPDRFSGHQFPNYSSELNVNALLLGDSALYLCASRTRSNYGYTFGSGTRLTVV.

This clonotype was counted only a few times. The gene calls are TRBV12-3 or TRBV12-4 and TRBJ1-4; the D gene is possibly TRBD1 (6 bases). This CDR3 region has 14 residues. The V gene lost 6 bases and the J gene lost 6 bases, with 14 bases spanning the gap. Here the CDR3 reads CASSTTRTDEKLFF. CDR3 DNA: TGTGCCAGCAGCACGACGCGGACAGATGAAAAACTGTTTTTT.

The chain joins TRBV11-1 to TRBJ2-4; either TRBD1 or TRBD2 may fit D (6 bases each). Trimming left V 5 bases short and J 6 bases short, with 20 bases between. This CDR3 has 16 amino acids. Germline V CDR1 and CDR2: SGHAT, FQDESV (reference sequence). The DNA for the CDR3 is TGTGCCAGCAGCCCACTAGACGGGGGCCGTAGAAACATTCAGTACTTC. This gives the protein CASSPLDGGRRNIQYF.

The chain recombines TRBV5-1 with TRBJ2-7, with a weak D call TRBD1 (6 bases). V lost 5 bases to trimming and J lost 2 bases, with 17 bases between them. The CDR3 has 15 residues. The germline V gene has CDR1 SGHRS and CDR2 YFSETQ. This CDR3 reads CASRPGYRVTYEQYF. DNA of the CDR3: TGCGCCAGCAGGCCGGGGTACAGGGTGACCTACGAGCAGTACTTC.

A few counts support this clonotype. J is TRBJ2-7 and V is TRBV7-9, with 9 nucleotides matching TRBD1. Germline V gene data show CDR1 as SEHNR and CDR2 as FQNEAQ (reference sequence). The CDR3 runs to 16 residues. Trimming at V came to 5 bases and at J to 2 bases, leaving 10 bases not matched to a gene. CDR3 bases: TGTGCCAGCAGCCCGGCCGGGACAGGGACCCCCTACGAGCAGTACTTC. This gives the protein CASSPAGTGTPYEQYF.

In this sample, this clonotype turned up a few times. The chain has TRBV27 and TRBJ2-1, with TRBD2 matching 7 bases. Germline lookup yields CDR1 MNHEY and CDR2 SMNVEV (reference sequence). V was clipped by 3 bases and J by 6 bases; unmatched bases: 8. This CDR3 has 15 amino acids. The CDR3 bases are TGTGCCAGCAGTTTCAACCCGGGAGGTAGCAATGAGCAGTTCTTC. It yields the protein CASSFNPGGSNEQFF.

The chain carries TRBV7-3 and TRBJ2-6; 8 positions agree with TRBD1. Germline loops: CDR1 SGHTA, CDR2 FQGTGA. This CDR3 is 17 amino acids long. V shed 1 base and J 0 bases; nucleotides not matched to a gene: 2. CDR3 coding DNA: TGTGCCAGCAGCTTAAGCGGACAGGGCTCTGGGGCCAACGTCCTGACTTTC. This gives the protein CASSLSGQGSGANVLTF.

The V gene is TRBV2, the J gene TRBJ2-7; D is undetermined. The CDR3 is 11 residues long. The V gene's germline CDR1 is SNHLY and CDR2 FYNNEI. V lost 0 bases to trimming and J lost 5 bases, with 2 bases between them. The CDR3: CASSEANEQYF. The CDR3 bases are TGTGCCAGCAGTGAAGCGAACGAGCAGTACTTC.

This clonotype was seen many times. The V and J genes are TRBV7-7 and TRBJ2-5; D is unclear. Trimming stripped 1 base from V and 5 bases from J, with 11 bases between. Germline assignment: CDR1 SSHAT and CDR2 FNYEAQ (reference sequence). The CDR3 runs to 14 residues. The DNA of the CDR3 is TGTGCCAGCAGCTTAGGGCCTTTGGGGGAGACCCAGTACTTC. Translating gives CASSLGPLGETQYF.

The gene calls are TRBV5-4 and TRBJ2-2; tentatively, D is TRBD1 or TRBD2 (6 bases each). The CDR3 sequence is 15 residues long. V lost 0 bases, J lost 4 bases, and 10 bases lay in between. The germline V gene encodes CDR1 SGHNT and CDR2 YYREEE (reference sequence). CDR3 nucleotides: TGTGCCAGCAGCTTGGCAGGAGGGGGCACCGGGGAGCTGTTTTTT. Protein sequence: CASSLAGGGTGELFF.

This clonotype was observed a few times. The rearrangement links TRBV29-1 to TRBJ1-2; D ambiguous. From germline, CDR1 is SQVTM and CDR2 ANQGSEA. Trimming took off 2 bases at V and 3 bases at J, with 7 bases between the two ends. The CDR3 has 12 residues. The CDR3 region is CSVERRDYGYTF. The CDR3 bases are TGCAGCGTTGAACGGCGGGACTATGGCTACACCTTC.

This clonotype was seen a handful of times. This sequence joins TRBV11-2 and TRBJ1-2; no firm D call. Trimming took 5 bases from V and 5 from J, leaving 12 bases between them. Germline CDR1 and CDR2: SGHAT and FQNNGV. The CDR3 has 13 amino acids. The CDR3 DNA is TGTGCCAGCAGCCCCCAGGAGCGGTATGGCTACACCTTC. Translated: CASSPQERYGYTF.

CDR3 bases: TGTGCCAGCAGCGTATTTCCGGGAAACACTGAAGCTTTCTTT. Its protein is CASSVFPGNTEAFF. V and J are TRBV9 and TRBJ1-1; no clear D. The CDR3 has 14 residues. The V end was cut by 1 base, the J end by 2 bases, with 9 bases between. Germline CDR1 reads SGDLS; CDR2 reads YYNGEE.

This clonotype was counted between two and nine times. The rearrangement joins TRBV11-2 to TRBJ2-1; D unresolved. The V gene's germline CDR1 is SGHAT and CDR2 FQNNGV. With 5 bases removed from V and 3 bases from J, the gap between germline ends came to 11 bases. CDR3 length: 14 amino acids. The CDR3 region is CASSGSQLYNEQFF. CDR3 sequence (DNA): TGTGCCAGCAGCGGTTCGCAGCTCTACAATGAGCAGTTCTTC.

This clonotype was picked up a small number of times. This rearrangement joins TRBV5-1 to TRBJ2-7, with TRBD2 identical over 7 bases. The germline CDR1 and CDR2 sequences are SGHRS and YFSETQ. This CDR3 comprises 15 residues. With V trimmed by 4 bases and J by 2 bases, 9 bases remained unmatched. CDR3 residues: CASSREEGSPYEQYF. CDR3 nucleotides: TGCGCCAGCAGCCGGGAGGAGGGCTCCCCCTACGAGCAGTACTTC.

V gene TRBV3-1 combines with J gene TRBJ1-6, with D possibly TRBD1 on 6 matching bases. This CDR3 region has 17 residues. V was pared by 4 bases and J by 4 bases, with 17 bases between. CDR1 and CDR2 (germline): LGHDT, YNNKEL (reference sequence). The CDR3 here is CASSPGGGGHYNSPLHF. The CDR3 nucleotides read TGTGCCAGCAGCCCGGGGGGGGGCGGTCATTATAATTCACCCCTCCACTTT.

V usage is TRBV27 and J usage is TRBJ1-2; tentatively, D is TRBD1 (5 bases). With 7 bases removed from V and 6 bases from J, the gap between germline ends came to 21 bases. The CDR3 extends over 15 amino acids. The germline V gene encodes CDR1 MNHEY and CDR2 SMNVEV (reference sequence). The CDR3 bases are TGTGCCAGCAAGAAAGGGGATGGGGCTAGAAATGGCTACACCTTC. Translated: CASKKGDGARNGYTF.

This clonotype was seen a few times. This chain links TRBV3-1 with TRBJ1-5; D is ambiguous. Germline values: CDR1 LGHDT, CDR2 YNNKEL (reference sequence). The CDR3 contains 15 residues. Trimming removed 0 bases from V and 2 bases from J, with 8 bases in between. CDR3 nucleotides: TGTGCCAGCAGCCAAGATCGAAAAGGCAATCAGCCCCAGCATTTT. Amino acid sequence: CASSQDRKGNQPQHF.

Here the CDR3 DNA reads TGTGCCAGCAGCGACCCGGCGGGCCCCATAGATACGCAGTATTTT. Translation: CASSDPAGPIDTQYF. The chain has TRBV7-8 and TRBJ2-3, with a possible D match to TRBD2 (5 bases). This CDR3 contains 15 residues. Germline values: CDR1 SGHVS, CDR2 FQNEAQ. Deletions cut 5 bases from V and 5 bases from J, with 17 bases between.

This rearrangement joins TRBV5-1 to TRBJ2-3; D not certain. Looked up from germline, CDR1 is SGHRS and CDR2 is YFSETQ. The CDR3 loop spans 14 amino acids. Trimming stripped 0 bases from V and 3 bases from J, with 8 bases between. The CDR3, as DNA: TGCGCCAGCAGCTTGGAGGACCCAACAGATACGCAGTATTTT. This translates into CASSLEDPTDTQYF.

A few counts support this clonotype. The chain recombines TRBV5-4 with TRBJ1-5, with D perhaps matching TRBD1 (5 bases). The CDR3 covers 15 residues. Germline CDR1 and CDR2: SGHNT and YYREEE (reference sequence). V lost 4 bases and J 6 bases, leaving 17 bases between the germline ends. For the CDR3, the DNA is TGTGCCAGCAGCATTACAGGCCCAGGATCTCAGCCCCAGCATTTT. It encodes CASSITGPGSQPQHF.

This clonotype was detected only a few times. The V gene is TRBV9, the J gene TRBJ2-3, with 8 bases fitting TRBD1. The CDR3 length is 15 residues. In germline, CDR1 is SGDLS, CDR2 YYNGEE. The V segment lost 3 bases and the J segment 1 base; nucleotides outside the gene matches: 4. CDR3 sequence (DNA): TGTGCCAGCAGCGCCCACAGGGGGGGCACAGATACGCAGTATTTT. It yields the protein CASSAHRGGTDTQYF.

V usage is TRBV6-2 or TRBV6-3 and J usage is TRBJ2-2; the match to TRBD2 covers 12 bases. The germline gives CDR1 MNHEY, CDR2 SVGEGT. The V and J ends lost 5 bases and 4 bases, in that order; junction bases with no gene match: 8. The CDR3 totals 17 residues. The CDR3 reads CASSPALAGGPTGELFF. As DNA, the CDR3 is TGTGCCAGCAGTCCCGCTCTAGCGGGAGGGCCCACCGGGGAGCTGTTTTTT.

The chain links TRBV18 to TRBJ2-2; D is perhaps TRBD1 (5 bases). The V gene lost 0 bases and the J gene lost 1 base, with 15 bases spanning the gap. Germline V gene sequence: CDR1 KGHSH, CDR2 LQKENI. The CDR3 runs 18 residues. This CDR3 is CASSPPNKPQGNTGELFF. The CDR3 DNA sequence: TGTGCCAGCTCACCACCGAATAAGCCCCAGGGGAACACCGGGGAGCTGTTTTTT.

The genes are TRBV27 and TRBJ1-5; the D is unclear. CDR3 length equals 13 residues. V lost 5 bases to trimming and J lost 3 bases, with 8 bases between them. CDR1 is MNHEY and CDR2 is SMNVEV in the germline V gene (reference sequence). CDR3 in amino acids: CASSHQSNQPQHF. The CDR3 DNA reads TGTGCCAGCAGTCACCAGTCCAATCAGCCCCAGCATTTT.

This clonotype was picked up a small number of times. The chain is built from TRBV7-9 and TRBJ1-1, with 7 bases lining up with TRBD1. CDR3 length: 15 residues. The germline V gene has CDR1 SEHNR and CDR2 FQNEAQ (reference sequence). V lost 5 bases to trimming and J lost 3 bases; unmatched junction nucleotides: 9. The CDR3 sequence: CASSDPGGRDTEAFF. The CDR3 nucleotides are TGTGCCAGCAGCGATCCAGGGGGAAGGGACACTGAAGCTTTCTTT.